This TCR beta chain emerged from a study of T cells after yellow fever vaccination. Study-wide results and caveats: Highly abundant clonotypes carried over from the bulk population could end up in FACS-sorted repertoires as contaminants.

The TCR cDNA carried a universal primer site and UMIs from 5'RACE template switching. TCRdb reanalysed the 5' RACE reads using MiXCR and keeps one entry per CDR3 protein. The sample includes about 550,000 distinct CDR3 sequences, 15% to 20% of them seen just once. Per germline, CDR1 SQVTM and CDR2 ANQGSEA. This CDR3 comprises 13 residues. V gave up 3 bases and J gave up 0 bases, with 8 bases separating them. This clonotype appeared a few times. Its antigen remains unknown. The chain recombines TRBV29-1 with TRBJ1-1; tentatively, D is TRBD1 (5 bases). The TCR sequence derives from a man under 40 who received the YFV17D yellow fever vaccine. Specimen: PBMCs, collected 15 days after the yellow fever booster vaccination. The CDR3 loop reads CSVDRGLNTEAFF. In DNA, the CDR3 is TGCAGCGTTGATAGGGGCTTGAACACTGAAGCTTTCTTT.